This section outlines one T cell receptor (beta chain) sequence together with its context. At one boundary the junction diverges from the germline segment, which might be a read error. CDR3 length equals 15 residues. The germline V gene encodes CDR1 MNHNS and CDR2 SASEGT. The sample comes from a study of CD4 and CD8 cells across lung adenocarcinoma regions. MiXCR was run by TCRdb on the PCR reads, yielding one entry per CDR3 protein. This repertoire shows just over 20,000 distinct CDR3 sequences, 50% to 55% found once; its top ten account for about 22%. Localized lung adenocarcinoma, a non-small cell lung cancer, affected the donors.

This chain connects TRBV6-1 to TRBJ2-3; 8 bases map to TRBD2. The clonotype originates from a female donor with lung adenocarcinoma. The CD4 and CD8 labels of this study may be unreliable. Source material: CD8+ T cells from the center of a lung tumor. In DNA, the CDR3 is TGTGGCAGCAGCCCGGGGGGGGGAGCCAAAGACATTCAGTACTTT. Translated: CGSSPGGGAKDIQYF.